Each of the 20 T cell receptor beta chains below was sequenced from the same sample in a study of T cell responses to AZD1222 COVID-19 vaccine. Sequencing used immunoSEQ multiplex PCR; TCRdb keeps in-frame clones, though not all of them. The sample lists about 60,000 clones, 86% seen once, with around 7% in the top ten. The input for sequencing was peripheral blood, taken 28 days after the second AZD1222 dose. The receptor set was obtained from an adult who received the AZD1222 COVID-19 vaccine.

This chain joins TRBV12-3 or TRBV12-4 and TRBJ1-1; D is undetermined. This CDR3 contains 13 residues. V was cut by 6 bases and J by 0 bases, with 8 bases left in between. The chain's CDR3 is CASRGSMNTEAFF. CDR3 DNA sequence: TGTGCCAGCAGAGGGTCCATGAACACTGAAGCTTTCTTT.

The chain links TRBV19 to TRBJ1-4; D remains ambiguous. CDR1 LNHDA and CDR2 SQIVND come from the germline V gene (reference sequence). CDR3 length equals 14 residues. Trimming shortened V by 9 bases and J by 8 bases, and 19 bases separated the two germline ends. Written as DNA, the CDR3 is TGTGCCAGCGGAGGTGCCTCGATAGGGGAAAAACTGTTTTTT. As protein: CASGGASIGEKLFF.

The chain uses TRBV10-3 and TRBJ2-7, with D uncertain. Germline loops: CDR1 ENHRY, CDR2 SYGVKD. CDR3 length: 15 amino acids. The V gene lost 6 bases and the J gene lost 4 bases, with 19 bases spanning the gap. CDR3 nucleotide sequence: TGTGCCATCAGGGCGTCTTCGGATTTTGGTTACGAGCAGTACTTC. Protein sequence: CAIRASSDFGYEQYF.

V gene TRBV18 combines with J gene TRBJ1-2; TRBD1 matches at 7 bases. The germline gives CDR1 KGHSH, CDR2 LQKENI. This CDR3 spans 17 amino acids. The V gene end was trimmed by 3 bases and the J gene end by 7 bases; junction bases not matched to a gene: 17. In DNA form, the CDR3 reads TGTGCCAGCTCACCCTTTAGAGAGTCGTACCGGGACAGTGGCTACACCTTC. Translating gives CASSPFRESYRDSGYTF.

Only one count was recorded for this clone. The rearrangement links TRBV19 to TRBJ2-7, with D possibly matching TRBD1 (6 bases). V shed 10 bases and J shed 0 bases, with 19 bases lying between them. Germline V gene lookup returns CDR1 LNHDA and CDR2 SQIVND (reference sequence). There are 15 residues in the CDR3. The CDR3 nucleotides are TGTGCCACTCGTTGGTCAGGGGATGGCTCCTACGAGCAGTACTTC. It codes for CATRWSGDGSYEQYF.

The genes are TRBV4-1 and TRBJ1-6, with D possibly being TRBD1 (6 bases). The CDR3 loop spans 17 amino acids. Germline CDR1 and CDR2: MGHRA and YSYEKL. The V gene lost 0 bases and the J gene lost 6 bases, with 15 bases spanning the gap. This CDR3 reads CASSQDGGRTGNSPLHF. DNA for the CDR3: TGCGCCAGCAGCCAAGATGGGGGCAGGACGGGTAATTCACCCCTCCACTTT.

This clone was seen more than once but under ten times. The CDR3 here is CASSQSSGTAYGYTF. The CDR3 DNA reads TGTGCCAGCAGCCAAAGCTCCGGGACGGCCTATGGCTACACCTTC. V and J are TRBV3-1 (or the pseudogene TRBV3-2) and TRBJ1-2; weak D call: TRBD1 (5 bases). The germline V gene has CDR1 LGHDT and CDR2 YNNKEL (reference sequence). Between the trimmed V and J ends, which lost 2 bases and 4 bases, there was a span of 14 bases. The CDR3 is 15 residues long.

The rearrangement uses TRBV5-6 and TRBJ2-7; weak D call: TRBD1 (8 bases). The CDR3 totals 16 residues. Trimming removed 2 bases at V and 3 bases at J, with 18 bases between. Germline V gives CDR1 SGHDT, CDR2 YYEEEE. Here the CDR3 DNA reads TGTGCCAGCAGCTTCAACAGGGGGGGTTATATCTACGAGCAGTACTTC. It is translated as CASSFNRGGYIYEQYF.

The J gene is TRBJ2-5, the V gene TRBV5-5; D unclear. Per germline, CDR1 SGHKS and CDR2 YYEKEE (reference sequence). V gave up 1 base and J gave up 2 bases, with 3 bases separating them. CDR3 size: 12 residues. Here the CDR3 DNA reads TGTGCCAGCAGCTTGATGCAAGAGACCCAGTACTTC. It is translated as CASSLMQETQYF. Using reference TRBV5-5 and TRBJ2-5 for the parts outside the CDR3, the full variable domain is DAGVTQSPTHLIKTRGQQVTLRCSPISGHKSVSWYQQVLGQGPQFIFQYYEKEERGRGNFPDRFSARQFPNYSSELNVNALLLGDSALYLCASSLMQETQYFGPGTRLLVL.

In this sample, this clone turned up a few times. The chain uses TRBV18 and TRBJ1-1; perhaps TRBD1 as D (5 bases). Germline V CDR1 and CDR2: KGHSH, LQKENI. The CDR3 contains 13 residues. The V and J ends lost 2 bases and 5 bases respectively, with 9 bases between them. The CDR3 region has the DNA TGTGCCAGCTCACCAGGGGGTGTAACTGAAGCTTTCTTT. Its protein is CASSPGGVTEAFF. The whole variable domain, filled in from reference TRBV18 and TRBJ1-1, reads NAGVMQNPRHLVRRRGQEARLRCSPMKGHSHVYWYRQLPEEGLKFMVYLQKENIIDESGMPKERFSAEFPKEGPSILRIQQVVRGDSAAYFCASSPGGVTEAFFGQGTRLTVV.

V and J are TRBV7-9 and TRBJ2-7, with D possibly matching TRBD1 (5 bases). The CDR3 runs 14 residues. Germline loops: CDR1 SEHNR, CDR2 FQNEAQ (reference sequence). Trimming took 3 bases from V and 2 from J, leaving 11 bases between them. CDR3 amino acids: CASSFGQGPYEQYF. CDR3 in DNA: TGTGCCAGCAGCTTCGGGCAGGGCCCCTACGAGCAGTACTTC.

The chain is built from TRBV11-3 and TRBJ1-2; 8 bases are shared with TRBD1. The ends lost 3 bases at V and 3 bases at J; junction bases unmatched: 9. The germline gives CDR1 SGHNT, CDR2 YENEEA. CDR3 length: 16 residues. CDR3 region: CASSFTQGARDYGYTF. The CDR3 DNA sequence: TGTGCCAGCAGCTTCACCCAGGGGGCGAGGGACTATGGCTACACCTTC.

This chain links TRBV6-2 or TRBV6-3 with TRBJ2-5, with TRBD1 matching over 7 bases. The CDR3 is 16 amino acids. Germline V gene sequence: CDR1 MNHEY, CDR2 SVGEGT. The V gene end was trimmed by 2 bases and the J gene end by 3 bases; junction bases not matched to a gene: 9. The CDR3 DNA sequence: TGTGCCAGCAGTTACGAGTTTAGGGACAGAGAAGAGACCCAGTACTTC. This sequence encodes CASSYEFRDREETQYF.

The rearrangement uses TRBV19 and TRBJ2-2, with D perhaps TRBD2 (5 bases). Germline values: CDR1 LNHDA, CDR2 SQIVND (reference sequence). Trimming left V 1 base short and J 6 bases short, with 9 bases between. The CDR3 sequence is 14 residues long. DNA of the CDR3: TGTGCCAGTAGTATAGGAGGGATCGCCGGGGAGCTGTTTTTT. Protein sequence: CASSIGGIAGELFF.

The chain couples TRBV5-5 to TRBJ2-7, with 14 bases lining up with TRBD2. Trimming removed 0 bases from V and 4 bases from J; junction bases left unmatched: 6. The CDR3 totals 17 residues. Germline CDR1 and CDR2: SGHKS and YYEKEE (reference sequence). The CDR3 spells CASSLGLAGGPSYEQYF. The CDR3 DNA is TGTGCCAGCAGCTTGGGACTAGCGGGAGGGCCCAGTTACGAGCAGTACTTC.

This sequence joins TRBV3-1 (or the pseudogene TRBV3-2) and TRBJ2-3; 10 bases fit TRBD2. This CDR3 has 15 amino acids. In germline, CDR1 is LGHDT, CDR2 YNNKEL (reference sequence). Losses at the gene ends were 3 bases for V and 5 bases for J; bases not matched to a gene: 5. CDR3 in amino acids: CASSQRLAGEDTQYF. CDR3 nucleotide sequence: TGTGCCAGCAGCCAGAGGCTAGCGGGAGAAGATACGCAGTATTTT.

The J gene is TRBJ2-5, the V gene TRBV19, with D unclear. CDR3 length: 13 amino acids. V dropped 5 bases and J dropped 5 bases, with 12 bases sitting between them. The germline V gene has CDR1 LNHDA and CDR2 SQIVND (reference sequence). CDR3 DNA sequence: TGTGCCAGTAGTTCCCAGAGGTTGGAGACCCAGTACTTC. The encoded protein is CASSSQRLETQYF. Full variable domain (rest looked up from reference TRBV19 and TRBJ2-5): DGGITQSPKYLFRKEGQNVTLSCEQNLNHDAMYWYRQDPGQGLRLIYYSQIVNDFQKGDIAEGYSVSREKKESFPLTVTSAQKNPTAFYLCASSSQRLETQYFGPGTRLLVL.

The chain links TRBV6-5 to TRBJ1-2; 7 nucleotides line up with TRBD1. Germline V gives CDR1 MNHEY, CDR2 SVGAGI. The CDR3 has 15 residues. J gave up 3 bases and V 0 bases, and 4 bases lay outside the gene matches. The CDR3 coding sequence is TGTGCCAGCAGTTACTCACAGGGGAGGTACTATGGCTACACCTTC. Translated, it gives CASSYSQGRYYGYTF.

The chain has TRBV7-3 and TRBJ2-2; TRBD2 matches 11 bases. Unmatched junction bases numbered 7, after V lost 4 bases and J lost 6 bases. The CDR3 has 16 residues. Germline V gene data show CDR1 as SGHTA and CDR2 as FQGTGA. The chain's CDR3 is CASSSTSGGNPGELFF. CDR3 nucleotide sequence: TGTGCCAGCAGCTCAACTAGCGGGGGAAACCCCGGGGAGCTGTTTTTT.

This chain connects TRBV18 to TRBJ1-5, with no clear D. The CDR3 runs 17 residues. V gave up 2 bases and J gave up 0 bases, with 14 bases separating them. The germline gives CDR1 KGHSH, CDR2 LQKENI. The CDR3 DNA is TGTGCCAGCTCACCAGGGCAGGAAGGAAGTAGCAATCAGCCCCAGCATTTT. As protein: CASSPGQEGSSNQPQHF.